This T cell receptor beta chain is drawn from a study of neoadjuvant anti-PD-1 for oral cavity cancer. Study at large: Nivolumab at 3 mg/kg was mostly given biweekly, three to four doses, pre-surgery.

Profiled with immunoSEQ multiplex PCR; TCRdb holds only in-frame clones, not every one. This sample has thousands of clones, with 50% to 75% found just once. This CDR3 has 15 residues. CDR1 and CDR2 (germline): SQVTM, ANQGSEA. V shed 6 bases, J shed 4 bases, and the junction held 13 bases outside the gene matches. These newly diagnosed stage II-IVA oral cavity squamous cell carcinoma patients had no prior systemic or radiation treatment. Patients had HPV-negative, locally advanced oral cavity squamous cell carcinoma. J is TRBJ1-2 and V is TRBV29-1; 8 nucleotides match TRBD1. The TCR sequence derives from a person aged 35-79 years with oral cavity squamous cell carcinoma. Material: tumor tissue, obtained before nivolumab (anti-PD-1) treatment. The CDR3: CSVDFDRGGGYGYTF. The CDR3 DNA follows: TGCAGCGTGGACTTCGACAGGGGCGGAGGCTATGGCTACACCTTC.